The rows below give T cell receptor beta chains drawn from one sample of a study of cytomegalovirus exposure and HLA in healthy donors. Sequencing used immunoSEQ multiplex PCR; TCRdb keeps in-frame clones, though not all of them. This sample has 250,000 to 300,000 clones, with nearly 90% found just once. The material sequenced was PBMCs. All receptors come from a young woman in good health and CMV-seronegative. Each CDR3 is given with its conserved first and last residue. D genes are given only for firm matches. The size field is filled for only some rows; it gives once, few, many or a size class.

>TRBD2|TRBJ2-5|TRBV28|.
CASSLFRLAGNQETQYF
TGTGCCAGCAGTTTATTCCGACTAGCGGGGAACCAAGAGACCCAGTACTTC
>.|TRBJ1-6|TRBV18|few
CASSRSTLRDNSPLHF
TGTGCCAGCTCACGCTCCACGCTCCGGGATAATTCACCCCTCCACTTT
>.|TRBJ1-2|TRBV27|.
CASSFSKGMGYTF
TGTGCCAGCAGTTTTTCCAAGGGGATGGGCTACACCTTC
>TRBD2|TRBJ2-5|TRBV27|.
CASILAGNQETQYF
TGTGCCAGCATACTAGCGGGGAACCAAGAGACCCAGTACTTC
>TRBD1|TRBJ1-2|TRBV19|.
CASSSDPLDRGGGYTF
TGTGCCAGTAGCTCAGACCCCCTTGACAGGGGCGGCGGCTACACCTTC
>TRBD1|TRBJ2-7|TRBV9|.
CASSIGTGATYEQYF
TGTGCCAGCAGCATCGGGACAGGGGCAACCTACGAGCAGTACTTC
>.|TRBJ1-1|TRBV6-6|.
CASTQGKAFF
TGTGCCAGCACACAGGGTAAGGCTTTCTTT
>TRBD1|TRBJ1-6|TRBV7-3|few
CASSSGQTNSPLHF
TGTGCCAGCAGCTCGGGACAGACAAATTCACCCCTCCACTTT
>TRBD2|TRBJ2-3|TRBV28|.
CASSLSPGLAGAILGTDTQYF
TGTGCCAGCAGTTTATCCCCGGGACTAGCGGGGGCCATCCTGGGCACAGATACGCAGTATTTT
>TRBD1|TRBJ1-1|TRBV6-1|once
CASTEQGITEAFF
TGTGCCAGCACCGAACAGGGGATCACTGAAGCTTTCTTT
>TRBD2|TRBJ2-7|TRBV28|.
CASSLAGSAYEQYF
TGTGCCAGCAGCCTAGCGGGAAGTGCCTACGAGCAGTACTTC
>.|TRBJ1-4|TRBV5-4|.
CASSLNGQWEKLFF
TGTGCCAGCAGCTTGAATGGACAGTGGGAAAAACTGTTTTTT
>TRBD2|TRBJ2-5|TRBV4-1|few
CASSQGRTSPRGETQYF
TGCGCCAGCAGCCAAGGTAGGACTAGCCCGAGGGGAGAGACCCAGTACTTC
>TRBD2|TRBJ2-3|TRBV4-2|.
CASSPTLAGGTDTQYF
TGTGCCAGCAGCCCCACCCTAGCGGGGGGCACAGATACGCAGTATTTT
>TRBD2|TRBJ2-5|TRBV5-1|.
CASSLEAGGPYETQYF
TGCGCCAGCAGCTTGGAAGCGGGGGGGCCCTATGAGACCCAGTACTTC
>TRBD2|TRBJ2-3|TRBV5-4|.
CASSLRLAGPTDTQYF
TGTGCCAGCAGCTTGAGGTTAGCGGGGCCTACAGATACGCAGTATTTT
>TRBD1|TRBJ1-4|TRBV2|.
CASSVETGGEKLFF
TGTGCCAGCAGTGTCGAGACAGGGGGTGAAAAACTGTTTTTT
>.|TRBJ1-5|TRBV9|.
CASSVGQRNQPQHF
TGTGCCAGCAGCGTAGGACAGAGAAATCAGCCCCAGCATTTT
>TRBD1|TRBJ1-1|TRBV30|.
CAWSDRGNTEAFF
TGTGCCTGGAGTGACAGGGGGAACACTGAAGCTTTCTTT
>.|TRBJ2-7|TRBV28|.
CASSLGGRTYEQYF
TGTGCCAGCAGTTTGGGCGGGCGCACCTACGAGCAGTACTTC
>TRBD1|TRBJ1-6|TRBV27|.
CASSTGGQGAGNSPLHF
TGTGCCAGCAGTACAGGGGGGCAGGGTGCTGGTAATTCACCCCTCCACTTT
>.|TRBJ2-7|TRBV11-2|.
CASSPLRLNEQYF
TGTGCCAGCAGCCCCCTACGTTTAAACGAGCAGTACTTC
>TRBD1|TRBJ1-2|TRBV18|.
CASSPTEGAYGYTF
TGTGCCAGCTCTCCCACGGAGGGGGCCTATGGCTACACCTTC
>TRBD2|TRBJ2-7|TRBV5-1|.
CASSPGLDHEQYF
TGCGCCAGTTCCCCGGGACTAGACCACGAGCAGTACTTC
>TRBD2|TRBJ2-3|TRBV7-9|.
CASSSGLAGTDTQYF
TGTGCCAGCAGCTCGGGACTAGCGGGGACAGATACGCAGTATTTT
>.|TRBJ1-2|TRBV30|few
CAWSVGGEGYTF
TGTGCCTGGAGTGTAGGAGGGGAGGGCTACACCTTC
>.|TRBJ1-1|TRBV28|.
CASSLFSGLNTEAFF
TGTGCCAGCAGTTTATTTAGCGGGCTGAACACTGAAGCTTTCTTT
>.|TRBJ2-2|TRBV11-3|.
CASTQGSTGELFF
TGTGCCAGCACCCAGGGGAGCACCGGGGAGCTGTTTTTT
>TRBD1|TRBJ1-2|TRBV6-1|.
CASSDRQGYYGYTF
TGTGCCAGCAGTGACCGACAGGGGTACTATGGCTACACCTTC
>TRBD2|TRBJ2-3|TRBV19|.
CASKMSGTSITDTQYF
TGTGCCAGTAAGATGTCCGGGACTAGCATTACAGATACGCAGTATTTT